Described below is a single T cell receptor (beta chain) sequence and its context. What it binds is not known. The V end was cut by 9 bases, the J end by 0 bases, with 9 bases between. CDR3 size: 12 residues. Germline-derived CDR1 and CDR2 are ENHRY and SYGVKD. These data come from a study of T cells in narcolepsy. The overall study: Enrolled donors included narcolepsy type 1 or type 2 patients and healthy controls.

The study, taken as a whole, reports: Same-patient CSF and blood CD4+ T cell clonotypes included HCRT-specific and TRIB2-specific autoreactive ones. Autoreactive clone sequences were missing from some blood memory CD4+ repertoires. Reportedly, autoreactive clonotypes were serially detected in patients' blood but not controls'.

Assay: immunoSEQ multiplex PCR; the TCRdb copy retains only in-frame clones and omits some. The sample lists tens of thousands of clones; about 77% were seen once. This TCR derives from a human donor with narcolepsy. The chain is built from TRBV10-3 and TRBJ2-7; unclear D gene. Material: CD45RA- memory CD4+ T cells from PBMCs. The CDR3 bases are TGTGCCATGGGCGCCAGCTCCTACGAGCAGTACTTC. Translated: CAMGASSYEQYF.